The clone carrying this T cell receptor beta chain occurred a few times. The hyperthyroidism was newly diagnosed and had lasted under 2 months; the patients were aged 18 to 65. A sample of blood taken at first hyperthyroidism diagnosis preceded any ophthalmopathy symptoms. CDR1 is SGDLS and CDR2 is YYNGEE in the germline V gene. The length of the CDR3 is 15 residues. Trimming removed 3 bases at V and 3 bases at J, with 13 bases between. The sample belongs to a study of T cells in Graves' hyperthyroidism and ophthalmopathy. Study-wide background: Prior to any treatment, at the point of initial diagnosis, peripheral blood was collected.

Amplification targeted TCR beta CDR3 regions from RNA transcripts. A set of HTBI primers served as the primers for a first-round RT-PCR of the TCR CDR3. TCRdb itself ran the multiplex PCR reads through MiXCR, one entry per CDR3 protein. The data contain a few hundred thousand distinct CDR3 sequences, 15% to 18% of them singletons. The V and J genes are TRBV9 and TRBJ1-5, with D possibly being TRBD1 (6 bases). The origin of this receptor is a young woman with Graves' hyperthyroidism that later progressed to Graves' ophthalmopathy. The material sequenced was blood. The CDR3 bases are TGTGCCAGCAGCGCTGAGGGGGTTTACAATCAGCCCCAGCATTTT. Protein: CASSAEGVYNQPQHF.